This T cell receptor (beta chain) was identified in a study of blood T cell repertoires in COVID-19 (dated by TCRdb to about 2020). Background on the whole study: Samples from collaborators originated in the United States, Italy and Spain and spanned both the acute and convalescent phases of COVID-19. The samples were drawn from the first 160 participants of the ongoing ImmuneRACE study and from 1,200 or so subjects provided by 6 global collaborators. The material from the prospective study consisted of cDNA or gDNA derived from T cells, B-cell-depleted T cells, or PBMCs. Subjects who had been exposed to COVID-19, were actively infected with it, or had recovered from it provided the deeply sampled blood TCRbeta repertoires that made up the dataset. Where HLA class I and class II types were available, the types were taken from metadata supplied by the sample provider, not from assay-based typing. The repertoires were released in a freely available public database intended as a resource for research on the immune response to SARS-CoV-2. A de-identified subject ID, COVID-19 status, age in years and sex were almost always included in the sample metadata. What the research found in general, with its limitations: Clinical and demographic metadata were provided uncurated, with the amount varying by source and participant.

Each collaborating institution followed its own protocols to collect whole blood in K2EDTA tubes. For TCRbeta analysis, collaborator samples were shipped as frozen whole blood, as isolated PBMCs, or as DNA extracted from either sample type. V and J are trimmed by 6 bases and 4 bases, and the gene matches miss 13 bases of the junction. Reading from cysteine to phenylalanine, the CDR3 counts 17 amino acids. Only CDR3 DNA remains: 51 bases, in frame from the first base. Taken from the germline V gene, the CDR1 and CDR2 loops are KGHDR and SFDVKD. TCRbeta CDR3 regions were amplified from genomic DNA by means of the immunoSEQ Assay, a bias-controlled multiplex PCR. The authors' pipeline ran thus. The number of nucleated cells in each sample was estimated from the amplification of reference gene primers within the assay. To quantify the absolute abundance of each unique TCRbeta CDR3 rearrangement, sequence reads were collapsed and filtered. For each sample, productive Simpson clonality was calculated by taking the square root of Simpson's diversity index across productive rearrangements. Sourced from immuneACCESS, this table was stored by TCRdb with only in-frame sequences that have V and J called. A share of the clones is absent; for the studies checked, an unresolved V gene accounts for under half, and the remainder has no known explanation. V and J calls and clone size are those listed in that table; D and trimming were worked out from the DNA. In all, the sample holds 150,000 or so clones, and approximately 87% of those were seen once. Approximately 6.1% of the sample rests with the top ten.

Note on this clone: No cognate antigen has been identified for it. The sample holds no much larger clone one base away, and base qualities are not on file.

Sequences were obtained from peripheral blood. This clonotype was obtained from a man at least 80 years old with acute or convalescent COVID-19. The rearranged chain carries TRBV24-1 and TRBJ1-5; TRBD1 aligns with 8 central bases. The DNA sequence is as follows: TGTGCCACCAGTCATGGGATGCAGGGGGCAGGGAATCAGCCCCAGCATTTT. Its amino acids are CATSHGMQGAGNQPQHF.